The following is a TCR beta chain sequence with its context. Its antigen is undetermined. Per germline, CDR1 ENHRY and CDR2 SYGVKD. V trimming: 0 bases; J trimming: 2 bases; junction bases outside the gene matches: 4. This CDR3 comprises 16 residues. Clones were sequenced by immunoSEQ multiplex PCR, and TCRdb holds only the in-frame ones, with some missing. In the table there are roughly 97,000 clones, roughly 93% of which are singletons. This record belongs to a study of T cell responses to AZD1222 COVID-19 vaccine. Study observations and caveats: The donor cohort was predominantly white British with a female majority, and clonal diversity may have been underestimated.

The chain combines TRBV10-3 with TRBJ2-1; TRBD2 matches 7 bases. The sequenced sample was peripheral blood, obtained on day 0 of AZD1222 vaccination. The TCR originated in an adult in good health. CDR3: CAISESLAATYNEQFF. The DNA for the CDR3 is TGTGCCATCAGTGAGTCGCTAGCGGCGACCTACAATGAGCAGTTCTTC.